This T cell receptor beta chain is drawn from a study of T cells after yellow fever vaccination. This clonotype was detected ten times or more. TCRdb re-analysed the 5' RACE reads in MiXCR, keeping a single row per CDR3 protein. The table records some 200,000 distinct CDR3 sequences, roughly 3.3% of them present only once. The CDR3 extends over 14 amino acids. V was pared by 4 bases and J by 10 bases, with 20 bases between. CDR1 and CDR2 from the germline V gene are SGHNT and YYREEE (reference sequence). The input for sequencing was CD4+ T cells sorted from PBMCs, taken 10 days after the yellow fever booster vaccination. The chain links TRBV5-4 to TRBJ2-5; perhaps TRBD1 as D (5 bases). The TCR sequence derives from a man between 18 and 29 years old who received the YFV17D yellow fever vaccine. The CDR3 nucleotides read TGTGCCAGCAGCGTCGACAGCCTCCAGGGCGACCAGTACTTC. Protein sequence: CASSVDSLQGDQYF.